This TCR beta chain was recorded in a study of CD8+ T cells in alopecia areata. Study at large: Twice daily, treated patients received 5 to 10 mg of oral tofacitinib.

cDNA serving as the sequencing template came from extracted, reverse transcribed RNA. Produced via immunoSEQ multiplex PCR; TCRdb's table is partial and in-frame only. The table shows tens of thousands of clones, with about three fifths occurring only once. Patients with alopecia areata provided lesional scalp punch biopsies as well as peripheral blood. V lost 5 bases and J lost 8, with 7 bases in between. The CDR3 is made up of 11 amino acids. CDR1 and CDR2 (germline): SEHNR, FQNEAQ (reference sequence). The sample in question was CD8+ T cells sorted from blood, obtained at week 0. The chain carries TRBV7-9 and TRBJ2-1, with D unresolved. The origin of this receptor is a human donor with alopecia areata. The CDR3 spells CASSPDYEQFF. CDR3 coding DNA: TGTGCCAGCAGCCCCGACTATGAGCAGTTCTTC.